This TCR beta chain derives from a study of T cell clonality in common variable immunodeficiency. This clone appeared many times. Coverage ceases 3 residues before the CDR3 finishes, and the germline J gene fills in the end. CDR3 length equals 13 residues. Trimming left V 3 bases short and J 3 bases short, with 11 bases between. Germline CDR1 reads DFQATT; CDR2 reads SNEGSKA (reference sequence). The data were produced by immunoSEQ multiplex PCR, yet TCRdb's version contains in-frame clones alone and is incomplete. This sample carries some 38,000 clones, none of them present only once. Source material: peripheral blood mononuclear cells. This chain joins TRBV20-1 and TRBJ2-5; TRBD1 might be the D (6 bases). The sequence came from a person aged 18-69 years in good health. The sequenced part of the CDR3 DNA is TGCAGTGCTAGTTTTCAGGGGAAAGAGACC. Translating it yields CSASFQGKET. The whole CDR3 region reads CSASFQGKETQYF.